A selection of T cell receptor beta chains follows, all from one sample in a study of blood T cell repertoires in COVID-19. Produced via immunoSEQ multiplex PCR; TCRdb's table is partial and in-frame only. The sample yields about 81,000 clones, about 80% seen once. The sample taken for sequencing was peripheral blood. The receptor set was obtained from a woman between 50 and 59 years old with acute or convalescent COVID-19. CDR3s include the opening cysteine and the closing phenylalanine or tryptophan. The order of the fields is J gene, clone size, V gene, D gene, CDR3 protein, CDR3 DNA. The D gene is left open where the match is weak. The size field is filled for only some rows; it gives once, few, many or a size class.

TRBJ1-2 NA TRBV5-6 NA CASSFNLVPGGYTF TGTGCCAGCAGCTTTAACCTAGTGCCTGGGGGCTACACCTTC
TRBJ1-1 few TRBV5-1 NA CASSLGDFSRFVGNTEAFF TGCGCCAGCAGCTTGGGGGACTTCTCCCGGTTCGTGGGGAACACTGAAGCTTTCTTT
TRBJ1-5 NA TRBV2 TRBD1 CASSEAGTGAPQHF TGTGCCAGCAGTGAAGCTGGGACAGGGGCTCCCCAGCATTTT
TRBJ2-5 NA TRBV28 NA CASSLVDRWETQYF TGTGCCAGCAGTTTAGTAGACAGATGGGAGACCCAGTACTTC
TRBJ2-7 NA TRBV6-5 TRBD1 CASSRQGATYEQYF TGTGCCAGCAGTCGACAGGGGGCCACCTACGAGCAGTACTTC
TRBJ1-1 NA TRBV3-1/TRBV3-2 NA CASSDPSQGITEAFF TGTGCCAGCAGCGACCCTTCGCAGGGCATCACTGAAGCTTTCTTT
TRBJ1-5 few TRBV12-3/TRBV12-4 NA CASSLGANQPQHF TGTGCCAGCAGTTTGGGCGCGAATCAGCCCCAGCATTTT
TRBJ2-1 NA TRBV19 TRBD2 CASSIWTSGRRDEQFF TGTGCCAGTAGTATATGGACTAGCGGGCGAAGGGATGAGCAGTTCTTC
TRBJ2-5 NA TRBV3-1/TRBV3-2 NA CASSSSAGLQETQYF TGTGCCAGCAGCTCCAGCGCAGGGCTCCAAGAGACCCAGTACTTC
TRBJ2-3 NA TRBV7-2 TRBD2 CASSLKASGAPGDTQYF TGTGCCAGCAGCTTAAAGGCTAGCGGGGCCCCGGGGGATACGCAGTATTTT
TRBJ1-4 few TRBV4-1 NA CASSNQGRVGEKLFF TGCGCCAGCAGCAACCAGGGGAGGGTGGGAGAAAAACTGTTTTTT
TRBJ1-4 once TRBV5-1 TRBD1 CASSPGQGNEKLFF TGCGCCAGCAGCCCCGGACAGGGTAATGAAAAACTGTTTTTT
TRBJ1-1 few TRBV6-5 NA CASNPVLNTEAFF TGTGCCAGCAACCCGGTTCTGAACACTGAAGCTTTCTTT
TRBJ2-1 NA TRBV24-1 TRBD2 CATSDFGLVEEQFF TGTGCCACCAGTGATTTTGGACTAGTCGAGGAGCAGTTCTTC
TRBJ2-1 NA TRBV28 TRBD1 CASSLWGQGKNEQFF TGTGCCAGCAGTTTGTGGGGACAGGGTAAAAATGAGCAGTTCTTC
TRBJ2-7 NA TRBV4-1 TRBD2 CASSQEGLADLYEQYF TGCGCCAGCAGCCAAGAAGGACTAGCGGACCTCTACGAGCAGTACTTC
TRBJ2-7 NA TRBV6-5 TRBD1 CASRAGTGAYEQYF TGTGCCAGCAGAGCCGGGACAGGGGCCTACGAGCAGTACTTC
TRBJ2-7 NA TRBV27 TRBD2 CASSYSSGLYEQYF TGTGCCAGCAGTTATTCTAGCGGACTGTACGAGCAGTACTTC
TRBJ1-1 NA TRBV6-5 TRBD1 CASSRDSMGWAFF TGTGCCAGCAGTAGGGACAGCATGGGGTGGGCTTTCTTT
TRBJ1-5 NA TRBV6-1 NA CASSENYNQPQHF TGTGCCAGCAGTGAAAACTACAATCAGCCCCAGCATTTT
TRBJ1-5 NA TRBV5-6 NA CASSLVGDNQPQHF TGTGCCAGCAGCTTGGTTGGGGACAACCAGCCCCAGCATTTT
TRBJ1-3 NA TRBV9 NA CASSVALSGNTIYF TGTGCCAGCAGCGTAGCCCTCTCTGGAAACACCATATATTTT
TRBJ1-5 once TRBV6-5 TRBD1 CASRDGQGGQPQHF TGTGCCAGCAGAGACGGACAGGGTGGGCAGCCCCAGCATTTT
TRBJ1-2 NA TRBV2 TRBD1 CASSGQGGVDGYTF TGTGCCAGCAGCGGACAGGGAGGGGTGGATGGCTACACCTTC
TRBJ1-4 few TRBV20-1 NA CSASAAGEDEKLFF TGCAGTGCTAGTGCGGCAGGTGAAGATGAAAAACTGTTTTTT
TRBJ1-2 once TRBV7-2 NA CASSLVYKGDYGYTF TGTGCCAGCAGCTTAGTTTACAAGGGGGACTATGGCTACACCTTC
TRBJ1-5 NA TRBV6-2/TRBV6-3 NA CASSYSSAQRSNQPQHF TGTGCCAGCAGTTACTCTTCGGCCCAGCGAAGCAATCAGCCCCAGCATTTT
TRBJ2-5 NA TRBV7-9 TRBD1 CASSQGGGWGETQYF TGTGCCAGCAGCCAAGGGGGCGGATGGGGAGAGACCCAGTACTTC
TRBJ1-2 NA TRBV5-4 NA CASSLVTGAGAYGYTF TGTGCCAGCAGCTTGGTAACGGGCGCAGGGGCCTATGGCTACACCTTC